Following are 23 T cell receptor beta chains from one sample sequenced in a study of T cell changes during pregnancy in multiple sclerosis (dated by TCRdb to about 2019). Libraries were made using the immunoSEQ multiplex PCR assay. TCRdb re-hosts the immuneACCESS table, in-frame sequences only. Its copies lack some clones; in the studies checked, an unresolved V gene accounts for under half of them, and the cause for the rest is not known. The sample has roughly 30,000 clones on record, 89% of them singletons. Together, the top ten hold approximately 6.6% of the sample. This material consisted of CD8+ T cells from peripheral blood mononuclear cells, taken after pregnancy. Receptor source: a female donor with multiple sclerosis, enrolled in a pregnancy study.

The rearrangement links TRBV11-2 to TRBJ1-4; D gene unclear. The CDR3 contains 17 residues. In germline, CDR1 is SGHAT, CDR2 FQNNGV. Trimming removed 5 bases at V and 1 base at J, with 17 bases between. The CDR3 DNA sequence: TGTGCCAGCAGCCGACTATTGGGAGAGATAACTAATGAAAAACTGTTTTTT. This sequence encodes CASSRLLGEITNEKLFF.

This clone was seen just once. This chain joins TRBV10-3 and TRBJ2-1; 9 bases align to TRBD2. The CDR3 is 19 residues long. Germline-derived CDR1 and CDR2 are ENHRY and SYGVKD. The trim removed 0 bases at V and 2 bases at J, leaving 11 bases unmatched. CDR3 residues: CAISESPGSGSFTYNEQFF. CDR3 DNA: TGTGCCATCAGTGAGTCTCCGGGTAGCGGGAGCTTTACCTACAATGAGCAGTTCTTC.

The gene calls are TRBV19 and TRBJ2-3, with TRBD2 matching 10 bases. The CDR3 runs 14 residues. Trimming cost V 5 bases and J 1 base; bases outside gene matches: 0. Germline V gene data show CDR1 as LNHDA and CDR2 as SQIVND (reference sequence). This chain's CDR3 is CASSGLAGTDTQYF. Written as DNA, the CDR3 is TGTGCCAGTAGTGGACTAGCGGGCACAGATACGCAGTATTTT.

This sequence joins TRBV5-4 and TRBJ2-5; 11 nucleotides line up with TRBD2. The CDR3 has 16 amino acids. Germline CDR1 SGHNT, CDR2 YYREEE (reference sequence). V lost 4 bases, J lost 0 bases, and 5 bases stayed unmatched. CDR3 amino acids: CASSPPGLADQETQYF. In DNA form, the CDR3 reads TGTGCCAGCAGCCCCCCGGGACTAGCGGACCAAGAGACCCAGTACTTC.

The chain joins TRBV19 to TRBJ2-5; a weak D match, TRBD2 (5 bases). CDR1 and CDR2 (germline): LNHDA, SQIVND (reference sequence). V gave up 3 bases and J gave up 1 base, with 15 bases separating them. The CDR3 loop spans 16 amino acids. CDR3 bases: TGTGCCAGTAGTATTGAGAGGGCCTCCCTCCAAGAGACCCAGTACTTC. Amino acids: CASSIERASLQETQYF.

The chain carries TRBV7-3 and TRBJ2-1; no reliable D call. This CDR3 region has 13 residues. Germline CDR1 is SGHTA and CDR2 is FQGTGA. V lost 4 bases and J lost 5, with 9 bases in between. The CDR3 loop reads CASSYGGDNEQFF. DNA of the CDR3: TGTGCCAGCAGCTACGGCGGCGACAATGAGCAGTTCTTC.

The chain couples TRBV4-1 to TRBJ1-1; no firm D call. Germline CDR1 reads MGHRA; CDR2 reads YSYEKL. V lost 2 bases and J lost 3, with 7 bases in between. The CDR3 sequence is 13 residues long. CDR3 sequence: CASSQQSDTEAFF. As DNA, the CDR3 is TGCGCCAGCAGCCAACAATCGGACACTGAAGCTTTCTTT.

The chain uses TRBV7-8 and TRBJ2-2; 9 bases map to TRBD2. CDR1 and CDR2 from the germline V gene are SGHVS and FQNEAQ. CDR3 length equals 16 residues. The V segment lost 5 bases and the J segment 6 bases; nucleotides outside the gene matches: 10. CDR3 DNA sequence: TGTGCCAGCAGCCCATCAGTAGCGGGAGACCCCGGGGAGCTGTTTTTT. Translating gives CASSPSVAGDPGELFF.

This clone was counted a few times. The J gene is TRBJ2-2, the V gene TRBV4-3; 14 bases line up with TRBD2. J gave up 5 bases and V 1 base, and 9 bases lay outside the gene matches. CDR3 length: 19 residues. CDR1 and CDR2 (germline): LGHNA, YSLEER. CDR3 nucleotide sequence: TGCGCCAGCAGCCAAGTGGGACTAGCGGGAGTTATCGGGACCGGGGAGCTGTTTTTT. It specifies CASSQVGLAGVIGTGELFF.

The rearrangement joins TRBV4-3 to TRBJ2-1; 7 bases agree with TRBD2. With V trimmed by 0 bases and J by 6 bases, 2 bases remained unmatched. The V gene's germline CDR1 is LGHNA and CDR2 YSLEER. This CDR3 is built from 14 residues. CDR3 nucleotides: TGCGCCAGCAGCCAAGAAGGGAGGGTCAATGAGCAGTTCTTC. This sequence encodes CASSQEGRVNEQFF.

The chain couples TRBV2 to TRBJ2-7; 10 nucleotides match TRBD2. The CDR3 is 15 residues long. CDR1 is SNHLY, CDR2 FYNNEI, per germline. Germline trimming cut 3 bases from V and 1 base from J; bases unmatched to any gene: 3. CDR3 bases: TGTGCCAGCAGTGAGACTAGCGGGCCATCCTACGAGCAGTACTTC. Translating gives CASSETSGPSYEQYF.

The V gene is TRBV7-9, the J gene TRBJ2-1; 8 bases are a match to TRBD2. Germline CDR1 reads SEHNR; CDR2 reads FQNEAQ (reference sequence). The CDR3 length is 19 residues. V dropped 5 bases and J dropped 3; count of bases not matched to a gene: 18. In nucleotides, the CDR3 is TGTGCCAGCAGCCTGGGACTAGGGGAAATCTCGAGGCTCTACAATGAGCAGTTCTTC. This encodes CASSLGLGEISRLYNEQFF.

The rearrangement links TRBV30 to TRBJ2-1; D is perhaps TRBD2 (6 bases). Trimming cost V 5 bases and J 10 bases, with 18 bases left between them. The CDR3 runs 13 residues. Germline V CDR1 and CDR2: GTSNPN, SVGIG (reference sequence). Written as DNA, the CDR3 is TGTGCCTGGTCCTCCCCCCGCGGGATCGAGCAGTTCTTC. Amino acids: CAWSSPRGIEQFF.

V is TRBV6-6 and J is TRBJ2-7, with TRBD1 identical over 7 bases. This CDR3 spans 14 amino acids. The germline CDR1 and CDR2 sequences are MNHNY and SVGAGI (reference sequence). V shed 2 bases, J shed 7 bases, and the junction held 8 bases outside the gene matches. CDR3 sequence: CASSYADRAGEQYF. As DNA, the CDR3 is TGTGCCAGCAGTTACGCCGACAGGGCTGGGGAGCAGTACTTC.

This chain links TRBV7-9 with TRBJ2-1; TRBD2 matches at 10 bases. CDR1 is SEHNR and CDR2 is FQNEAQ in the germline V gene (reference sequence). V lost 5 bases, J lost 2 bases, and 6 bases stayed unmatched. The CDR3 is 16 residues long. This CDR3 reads CASSLTTSGAYNEQFF. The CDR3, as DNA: TGTGCCAGCAGCCTAACCACTAGCGGGGCCTACAATGAGCAGTTCTTC.

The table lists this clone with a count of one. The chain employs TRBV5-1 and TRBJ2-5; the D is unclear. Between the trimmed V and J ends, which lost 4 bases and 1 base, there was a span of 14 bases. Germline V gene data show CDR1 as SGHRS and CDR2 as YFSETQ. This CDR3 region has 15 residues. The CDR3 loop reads CASSLLGDSQETQYF. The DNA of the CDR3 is TGCGCCAGCAGCCTCCTCGGCGACTCCCAAGAGACCCAGTACTTC.

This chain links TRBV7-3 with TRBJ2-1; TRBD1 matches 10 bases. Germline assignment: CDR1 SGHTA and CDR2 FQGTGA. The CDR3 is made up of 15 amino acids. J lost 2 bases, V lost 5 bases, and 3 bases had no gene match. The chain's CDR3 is CASSQGQGPYNEQFF. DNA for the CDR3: TGTGCCAGCAGCCAGGGACAGGGGCCCTACAATGAGCAGTTCTTC.

The CDR3 sequence is CASSLMSLFNEKLFF. The CDR3, as DNA: TGTGCCAGCAGCTTAATGAGTCTTTTTAATGAAAAACTGTTTTTT. The rearrangement links TRBV11-2 to TRBJ1-4; D not certain. This CDR3 spans 15 amino acids. Germline values: CDR1 SGHAT, CDR2 FQNNGV. Trimming shortened V by 2 bases and J by 4 bases, and 11 bases separated the two germline ends.

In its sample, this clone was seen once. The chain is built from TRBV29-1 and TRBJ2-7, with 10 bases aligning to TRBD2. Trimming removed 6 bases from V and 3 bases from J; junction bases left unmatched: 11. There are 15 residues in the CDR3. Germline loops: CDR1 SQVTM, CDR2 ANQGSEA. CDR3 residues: CSVRGLAGDFYEQYF. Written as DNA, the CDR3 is TGCAGCGTCCGAGGTCTAGCGGGAGACTTCTACGAGCAGTACTTC.

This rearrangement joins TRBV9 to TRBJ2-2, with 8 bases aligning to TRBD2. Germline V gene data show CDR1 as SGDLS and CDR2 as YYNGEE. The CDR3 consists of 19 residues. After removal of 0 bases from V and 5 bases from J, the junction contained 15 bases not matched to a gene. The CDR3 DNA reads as TGTGCCAGCAGCGTAGATAGGGTGAGCGGTAGCGGGAAAACCGGGGAGCTGTTTTTT. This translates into CASSVDRVSGSGKTGELFF.

The CDR3 region has the DNA TGTGCCAGTAGTATAGTTGGGGGGAGCAATCAGCCCCAGCATTTT. This encodes CASSIVGGSNQPQHF. This chain uses TRBV19 with TRBJ1-5; a possible D gene is TRBD1 (5 bases). Germline V gene sequence: CDR1 LNHDA, CDR2 SQIVND (reference sequence). CDR3 length: 15 residues. Trimming removed 1 base from V and 1 base from J, with 8 bases in between.

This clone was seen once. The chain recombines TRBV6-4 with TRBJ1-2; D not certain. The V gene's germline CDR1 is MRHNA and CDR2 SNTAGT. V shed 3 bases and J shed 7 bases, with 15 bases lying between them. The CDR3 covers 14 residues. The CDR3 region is CASSERAESIGYTF. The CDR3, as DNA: TGTGCCAGCAGTGAGAGGGCAGAGAGCATTGGCTACACCTTC.

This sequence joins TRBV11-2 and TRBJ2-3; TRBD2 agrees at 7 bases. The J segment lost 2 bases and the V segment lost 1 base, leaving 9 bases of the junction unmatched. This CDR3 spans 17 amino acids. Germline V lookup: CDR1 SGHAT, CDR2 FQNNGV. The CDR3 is CASSLVAAGVHTDTQYF. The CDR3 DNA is TGTGCCAGCAGCTTAGTAGCGGCGGGAGTACACACAGATACGCAGTATTTT.